The entry that follows covers one T cell receptor (beta chain) sequence. V was pared by 8 bases and J by 4 bases, with 13 bases of the junction left unmatched. CDR3 length: 15 residues. In germline, CDR1 is SEHNR, CDR2 FQNEAQ (reference sequence). The entry originates in a study of T-cell reconstitution after alpha-beta-depleted transplantation in children. Unique molecular identifiers tagged the TCRbeta library. One entry per CDR3 protein, called by TCRdb with MiXCR from the PCR reads. Found here are 500,000 to 600,000 distinct CDR3 sequences, about a sixth of them singletons; the top ten hold approximately 3%.

Sequences were derived from PBMCs from the stem cell graft donor, sampled from the stem cell graft. The chain links TRBV7-9 to TRBJ1-1, with 7 nucleotides matching TRBD1. The source of this sequence is a human donor who donated a stem cell graft to a child with acute lymphoblastic leukemia. CDR3 sequence reads: CASAKYRDSGTEAFF. The CDR3 DNA sequence: TGTGCCAGCGCTAAATACCGGGACAGCGGCACTGAAGCTTTCTTT.